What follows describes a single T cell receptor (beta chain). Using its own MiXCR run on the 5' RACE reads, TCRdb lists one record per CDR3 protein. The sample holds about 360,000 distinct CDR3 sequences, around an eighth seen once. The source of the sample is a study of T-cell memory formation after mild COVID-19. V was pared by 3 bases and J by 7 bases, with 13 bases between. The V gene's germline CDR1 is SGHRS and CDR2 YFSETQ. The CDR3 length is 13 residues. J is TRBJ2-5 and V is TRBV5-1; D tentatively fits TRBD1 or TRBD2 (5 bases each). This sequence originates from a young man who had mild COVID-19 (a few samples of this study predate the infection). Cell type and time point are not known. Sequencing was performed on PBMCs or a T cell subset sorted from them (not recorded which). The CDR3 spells CASSSTRDGTQYF. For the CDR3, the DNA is TGCGCCAGCAGCTCGACTCGGGACGGGACCCAGTACTTC.